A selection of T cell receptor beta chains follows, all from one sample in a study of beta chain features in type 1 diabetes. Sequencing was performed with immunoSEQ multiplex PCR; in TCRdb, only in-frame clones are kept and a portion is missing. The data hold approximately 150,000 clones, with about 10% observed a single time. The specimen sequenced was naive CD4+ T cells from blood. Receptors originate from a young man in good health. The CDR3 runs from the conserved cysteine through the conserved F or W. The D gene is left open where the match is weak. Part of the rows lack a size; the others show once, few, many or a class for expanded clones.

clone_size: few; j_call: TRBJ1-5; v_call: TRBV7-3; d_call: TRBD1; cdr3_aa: CASSLGQGLNQPQHF; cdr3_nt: TGTGCCAGCAGCTTAGGACAGGGTCTCAATCAGCCCCAGCATTTT
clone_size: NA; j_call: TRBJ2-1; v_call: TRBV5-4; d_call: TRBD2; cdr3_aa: CASSLGLAGNEQFF; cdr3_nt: TGTGCCAGCAGCTTGGGGCTAGCGGGGAATGAGCAGTTCTTC
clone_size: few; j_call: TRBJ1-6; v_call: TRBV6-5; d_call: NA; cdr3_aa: CASTLGLRGNSPLHF; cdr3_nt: TGTGCCAGCACCTTGGGGCTTAGGGGGAATTCACCCCTCCACTTT
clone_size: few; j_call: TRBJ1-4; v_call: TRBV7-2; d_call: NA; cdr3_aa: CASSLATATNEKLFF; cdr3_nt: TGTGCCAGCAGCTTAGCGACAGCAACTAATGAAAAACTGTTTTTT
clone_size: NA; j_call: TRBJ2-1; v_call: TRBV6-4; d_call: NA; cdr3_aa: CASSPSPGRPLQFF; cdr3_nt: TGTGCCAGCAGTCCTTCTCCAGGGAGGCCCCTCCAGTTCTTC
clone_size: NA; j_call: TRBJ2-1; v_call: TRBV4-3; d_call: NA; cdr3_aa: CASSHPGENEQFF; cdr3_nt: TGCGCCAGCAGCCACCCAGGGGAGAATGAGCAGTTCTTC
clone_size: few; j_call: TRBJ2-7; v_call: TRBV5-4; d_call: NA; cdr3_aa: CASSRTTTNPHYEQYF; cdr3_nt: TGTGCCAGCAGCCGCACCACGACTAATCCTCACTACGAGCAGTACTTC
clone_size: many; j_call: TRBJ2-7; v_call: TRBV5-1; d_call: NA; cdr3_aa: CASRLDSPWSYEQYF; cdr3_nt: TGCGCCAGCAGACTGGACAGCCCGTGGTCCTACGAGCAGTACTTC
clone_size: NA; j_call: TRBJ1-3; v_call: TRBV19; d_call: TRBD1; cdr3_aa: CASSVGTGESGNTIYF; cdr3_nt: TGTGCCAGTAGTGTCGGGACAGGAGAATCTGGAAACACCATATATTTT
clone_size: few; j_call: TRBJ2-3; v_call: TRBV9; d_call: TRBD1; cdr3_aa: CASSPRQGAPTDTQYF; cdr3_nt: TGTGCCAGCAGCCCTAGACAGGGGGCCCCCACAGATACGCAGTATTTT
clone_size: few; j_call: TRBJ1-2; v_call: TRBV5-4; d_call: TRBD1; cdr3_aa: CASSPQTGGSGYTF; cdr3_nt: TGTGCCAGCAGCCCACAGACAGGGGGCAGCGGCTACACCTTC
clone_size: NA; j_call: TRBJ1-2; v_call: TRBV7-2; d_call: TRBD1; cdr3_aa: CASSPGGQGAYGYTF; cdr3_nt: TGTGCCAGCAGCCCCGGGGGCCAGGGGGCCTATGGCTACACCTTC
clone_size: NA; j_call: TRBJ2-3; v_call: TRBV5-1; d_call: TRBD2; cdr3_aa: CASSGGTSGDTDTQYF; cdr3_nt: TGCGCCAGCAGCGGAGGGACTAGCGGGGACACAGATACGCAGTATTTT
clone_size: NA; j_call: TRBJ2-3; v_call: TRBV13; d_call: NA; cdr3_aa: CASSLNGFVDRASTDTQYF; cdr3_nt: TGTGCCAGCAGCTTAAACGGGTTTGTGGACAGAGCTAGCACAGATACGCAGTATTTT
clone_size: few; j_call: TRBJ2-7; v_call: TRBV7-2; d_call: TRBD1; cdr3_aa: CASSVLQGAGYEQYF; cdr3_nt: TGTGCCAGCAGCGTATTACAGGGGGCAGGATACGAGCAGTACTTC
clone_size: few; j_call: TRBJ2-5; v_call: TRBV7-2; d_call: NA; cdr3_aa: CASSLSGIQETQYF; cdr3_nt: TGTGCCAGCAGCTTATCAGGAATCCAAGAGACCCAGTACTTC
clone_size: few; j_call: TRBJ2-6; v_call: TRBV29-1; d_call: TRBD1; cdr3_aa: CSVSKGAHSGANVLTF; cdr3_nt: TGCAGCGTTTCAAAGGGGGCACACTCTGGGGCCAACGTCCTGACTTTC
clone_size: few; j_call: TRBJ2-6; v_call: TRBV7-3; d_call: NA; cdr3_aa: CASSPSPGANVLTF; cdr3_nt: TGTGCCAGCAGCCCCAGTCCTGGGGCCAACGTCCTGACTTTC
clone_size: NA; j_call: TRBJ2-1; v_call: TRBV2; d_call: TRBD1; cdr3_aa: CASSRQGADRQFF; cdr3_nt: TGTGCCAGTTCGCGACAGGGGGCTGATCGGCAGTTCTTC
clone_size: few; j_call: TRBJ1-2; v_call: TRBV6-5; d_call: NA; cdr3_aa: CASSGQMNYGYTF; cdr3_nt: TGTGCCAGCAGTGGACAGATGAACTATGGCTACACCTTC
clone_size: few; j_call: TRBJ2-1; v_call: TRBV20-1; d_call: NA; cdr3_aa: CSASGGAEQFF; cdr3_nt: TGCAGTGCTAGCGGCGGGGCGGAGCAGTTCTTC
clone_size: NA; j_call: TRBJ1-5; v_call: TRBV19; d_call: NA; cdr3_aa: CASRTDRSNQPQHF; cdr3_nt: TGTGCCAGCCGGACAGACCGAAGCAATCAGCCCCAGCATTTT
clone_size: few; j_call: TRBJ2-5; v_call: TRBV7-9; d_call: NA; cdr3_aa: CASSLTRGTQYF; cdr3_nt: TGTGCCAGCAGCTTAACCAGAGGGACCCAGTACTTC
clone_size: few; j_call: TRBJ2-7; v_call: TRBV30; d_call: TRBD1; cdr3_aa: CAWAGTGGYEQYF; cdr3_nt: TGTGCCTGGGCAGGGACAGGGGGTTACGAGCAGTACTTC
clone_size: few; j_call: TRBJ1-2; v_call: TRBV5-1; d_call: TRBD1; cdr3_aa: CASRIGRDRNTNYGYTF; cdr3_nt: TGCGCCAGCAGGATCGGCAGGGACAGAAATACTAACTATGGCTACACCTTC
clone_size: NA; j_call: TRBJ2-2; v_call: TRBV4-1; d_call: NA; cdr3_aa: CASSPPPRGRIELFF; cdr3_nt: TGCGCCAGCAGCCCTCCCCCACGAGGAAGAATAGAGCTGTTTTTT
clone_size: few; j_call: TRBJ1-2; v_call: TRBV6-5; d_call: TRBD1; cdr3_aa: CASSYSYGTGYGYTF; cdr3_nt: TGTGCCAGCAGTTACTCCTACGGGACAGGATATGGCTACACCTTC
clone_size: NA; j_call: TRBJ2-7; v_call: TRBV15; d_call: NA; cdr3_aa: CATSTPREQYF; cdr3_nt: TGTGCCACCAGCACCCCTCGGGAGCAGTACTTC
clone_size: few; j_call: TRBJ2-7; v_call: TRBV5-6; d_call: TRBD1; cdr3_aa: CASSRLDRDGDEQYF; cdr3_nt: TGTGCCAGCAGCCGACTCGACAGGGACGGGGACGAGCAGTACTTC
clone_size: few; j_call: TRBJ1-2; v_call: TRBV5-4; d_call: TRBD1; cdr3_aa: CASSLPDRGDGYTF; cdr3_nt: TGTGCCAGCAGCTTGCCGGACAGGGGGGATGGCTACACCTTC
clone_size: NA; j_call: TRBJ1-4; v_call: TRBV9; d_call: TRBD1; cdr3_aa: CASSVGQGVEKLFF; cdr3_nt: TGTGCCAGCAGCGTAGGTCAGGGGGTTGAAAAACTGTTTTTT
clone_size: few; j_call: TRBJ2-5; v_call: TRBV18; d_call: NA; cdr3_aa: CASSPKPRGKETQYF; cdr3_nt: TGTGCCAGCTCACCCAAACCAAGAGGGAAAGAGACCCAGTACTTC
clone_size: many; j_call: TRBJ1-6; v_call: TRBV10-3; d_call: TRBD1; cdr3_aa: CAISEREGGNSPLHF; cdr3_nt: TGTGCCATCAGTGAGAGGGAAGGGGGCAATTCACCCCTCCACTTT
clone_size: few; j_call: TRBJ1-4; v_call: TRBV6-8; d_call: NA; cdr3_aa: CASSYPCTLWGGPNEKLFF; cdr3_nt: TGTGCCAGCAGTTACCCTTGTACGCTGTGGGGCGGACCTAATGAAAAACTGTTTTTT
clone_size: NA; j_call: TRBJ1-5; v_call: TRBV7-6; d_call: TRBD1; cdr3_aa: CASSSQGNQPQHF; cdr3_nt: TGTGCCAGCAGCTCACAGGGGAATCAGCCCCAGCATTTT
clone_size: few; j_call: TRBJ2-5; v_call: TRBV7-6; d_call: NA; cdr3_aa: CASSLGRSWTQYF; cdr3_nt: TGTGCCAGCAGCTTAGGGCGGTCATGGACCCAGTACTTC
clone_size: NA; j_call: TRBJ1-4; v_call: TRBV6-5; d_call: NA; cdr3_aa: CASSYTRNGEKLFF; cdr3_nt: TGTGCCAGCAGTTATACTCGCAACGGTGAAAAACTGTTTTTT
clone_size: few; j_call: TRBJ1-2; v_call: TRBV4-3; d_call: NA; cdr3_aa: CASSQEQNYGYTF; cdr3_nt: TGCGCCAGCAGCCAAGAACAGAACTATGGCTACACCTTC
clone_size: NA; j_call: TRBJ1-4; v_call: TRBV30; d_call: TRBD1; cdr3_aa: CAWNRGTNEKLFF; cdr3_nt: TGTGCCTGGAACAGGGGGACCAATGAAAAACTGTTTTTT
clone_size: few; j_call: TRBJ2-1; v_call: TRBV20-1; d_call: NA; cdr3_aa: CSAEQGNEQFF; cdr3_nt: TGCAGTGCTGAGCAGGGCAATGAGCAGTTCTTC
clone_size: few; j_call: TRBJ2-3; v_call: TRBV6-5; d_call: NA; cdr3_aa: CASSHTDTQYF; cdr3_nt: TGTGCCAGCAGCCATACAGATACGCAGTATTTT
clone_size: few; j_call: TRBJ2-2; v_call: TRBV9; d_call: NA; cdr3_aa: CASSVAGRNTGELFF; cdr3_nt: TGTGCCAGCAGCGTAGCTGGGAGGAACACCGGGGAGCTGTTTTTT
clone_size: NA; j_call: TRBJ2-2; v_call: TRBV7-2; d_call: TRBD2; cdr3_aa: CASSLQLAGITGELFF; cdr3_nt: TGTGCCAGCAGCTTACAGCTAGCGGGCATCACCGGGGAGCTGTTTTTT
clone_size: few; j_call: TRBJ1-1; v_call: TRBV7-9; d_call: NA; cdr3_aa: CASSSPGQRNTEAFF; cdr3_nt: TGTGCCAGCAGCTCCCCGGGACAACGGAACACTGAAGCTTTCTTT
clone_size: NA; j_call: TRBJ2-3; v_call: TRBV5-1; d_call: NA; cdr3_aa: CASSSGQSTDTQYF; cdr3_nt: TGCGCCAGCAGCTCTGGGCAGAGCACAGATACGCAGTATTTT